Below, 27 T cell receptor beta chains from the same sample are listed, as sequenced in a study of blood T cell repertoires in COVID-19. The assay was immunoSEQ multiplex PCR, and TCRdb's table has in-frame clones only and misses some. Here the sample spans more than 110,000 clones, over 60% being singletons. Sequenced: peripheral blood. The source of these receptors is a woman of 80 years or more with active or convalescent COVID-19.

This chain connects TRBV14 to TRBJ2-7, with TRBD1 identical over 9 bases. This CDR3 region has 17 residues. Germline values: CDR1 SGHDN, CDR2 FVKESK. The junction had 9 bases not matched to a gene; V was cut back by 1 base and J by 2 bases. CDR3 loop: CASSQAPGTGFTYEQYF. CDR3 DNA: TGTGCCAGCAGCCAAGCCCCCGGGACAGGGTTCACCTACGAGCAGTACTTC.

This clone was picked up a small number of times. The chain is built from TRBV19 and TRBJ1-4; D is unresolved. CDR3 length: 13 residues. The V and J ends lost 7 bases and 5 bases respectively, with 11 bases between them. CDR1 LNHDA and CDR2 SQIVND come from the germline V gene (reference sequence). CDR3 DNA: TGTGCCAGTACCGATGGCCGAAATGAAAAACTGTTTTTT. Translated, it gives CASTDGRNEKLFF.

The rearrangement joins TRBV19 to TRBJ1-1, with a weak D call TRBD1 (5 bases). Trimming took off 6 bases at V and 3 bases at J, with 14 bases between the two ends. The CDR3 loop spans 14 amino acids. Per germline, CDR1 LNHDA and CDR2 SQIVND (reference sequence). This CDR3 is CASRGWGVDTEAFF. The CDR3 coding sequence is TGTGCCAGTAGGGGTTGGGGGGTAGACACTGAAGCTTTCTTT.

The rearrangement uses TRBV6-4 and TRBJ2-1; D perhaps matches TRBD1 (5 bases). Germline-derived CDR1 and CDR2 are MRHNA and SNTAGT. CDR3 length: 13 amino acids. V was clipped by 4 bases and J by 3 bases, with 7 bases between them. The CDR3 loop is CASSATGYNEQFF. DNA of the CDR3: TGTGCCAGCAGTGCAACAGGCTACAATGAGCAGTTCTTC.

The chain carries TRBV20-1 and TRBJ1-3, with a weak D call TRBD1 (5 bases). The V gene lost 3 bases and the J gene lost 11 bases, with 20 bases spanning the gap. Germline V gene data show CDR1 as DFQATT and CDR2 as SNEGSKA (reference sequence). The length of the CDR3 is 14 residues. The CDR3 region has the DNA TGCAGTGCTAGTCCCCGGGACTTGAATTTCTCCATATATTTT. This codes for CSASPRDLNFSIYF.

The chain couples TRBV23-1 to TRBJ1-1, with D unresolved. TRBV23-1 carries the ORF label, with uncertain function. The CDR3 sequence is 15 residues long. The V and J ends lost 0 bases and 2 bases respectively, with 10 bases between them. In nucleotides, the CDR3 is TGCGCCAGCAGTCAATCGTCCGGGTTAAACACTGAAGCTTTCTTT. Protein product: CASSQSSGLNTEAFF.

The genes are TRBV10-2 and TRBJ1-2, with D unclear. This CDR3 contains 14 residues. Germline V CDR1 and CDR2: WSHSY, SAAADI. The V end was cut by 0 bases, the J end by 3 bases, with 8 bases between. As DNA, the CDR3 is TGCGCCAGCAGTGAGTCGCCCGGGGACTATGGCTACACCTTC. Its translation: CASSESPGDYGYTF.

The chain carries TRBV2 and TRBJ1-3; D gene uncertain. CDR3 size: 14 residues. The germline V gene has CDR1 SNHLY and CDR2 FYNNEI. Trimming left V 5 bases short and J 0 bases short, with 8 bases between. Written as DNA, the CDR3 is TGTGCCAGCAGTCCCGGGTACTCTGGAAACACCATATATTTT. This encodes CASSPGYSGNTIYF.

V and J are TRBV6-2 or TRBV6-3 and TRBJ2-3; 10 bases are shared with TRBD2. The germline gives CDR1 MNHEY, CDR2 SVGEGT. There are 18 residues in the CDR3. After removal of 3 bases from V and 6 bases from J, the junction contained 15 bases not matched to a gene. Here the CDR3 reads CASSYSGGSGGALDTQYF. CDR3 bases: TGTGCCAGCAGTTATTCCGGCGGAAGCGGGGGGGCCCTGGATACGCAGTATTTT.

The V call is TRBV18, the J call TRBJ2-1; D possibly corresponds to TRBD1 (5 bases). CDR1 and CDR2 from the germline V gene are KGHSH and LQKENI. CDR3 size: 12 residues. V was trimmed by 4 bases and J by 5 bases, leaving 6 bases between them. CDR3 in DNA: TGTGCCAGCTCACAGGGGAACAATGAGCAGTTCTTC. It codes for CASSQGNNEQFF.

For the CDR3, the DNA is TGTGCCAGCAGCTTGTCAAGGGGGGGGCGGCTTGATACGCAGTATTTT. Residues: CASSLSRGGRLDTQYF. This sequence joins TRBV11-1 and TRBJ2-3; D perhaps matches TRBD2 (7 bases). The CDR3 covers 16 residues. Germline V gene sequence: CDR1 SGHAT, CDR2 FQDESV (reference sequence). V gave up 3 bases and J gave up 6 bases, with 19 bases separating them.

V gene TRBV24-1 combines with J gene TRBJ2-1; tentative D call: TRBD2 (6 bases). Germline lookup yields CDR1 KGHDR and CDR2 SFDVKD. V lost 2 bases to trimming and J lost 0 bases, with 16 bases between them. The CDR3 contains 18 residues. The CDR3 sequence is CATSDSLIAESSYNEQFF. CDR3 in DNA: TGTGCCACCAGTGATTCCCTGATAGCGGAGAGCTCCTACAATGAGCAGTTCTTC.

Note on this clone: Sequence at one end of the junction differs from germline and may be a read error. V gene TRBV3-1 (or the pseudogene TRBV3-2) combines with J gene TRBJ1-1, with 11 bases matching TRBD1. CDR1 is LGHDT, CDR2 YNNKEL, per germline (reference sequence). This CDR3 is built from 19 residues. CDR3 bases: TGTGCCAGCAGCCAGTTATATTCCGGACAGGGGGCTTTGAAGACTGAAGCTTTCTTT. This sequence encodes CASSQLYSGQGALKTEAFF.

The V and J genes are TRBV28 and TRBJ1-2, with D uncertain. The CDR3 has 12 amino acids. The germline V and J ends were trimmed by 5 bases and 3 bases, with 7 bases remaining between them. Germline CDR1 MDHEN, CDR2 SYDVKM. Here the CDR3 DNA reads TGTGCCAGCAGTCGCAGTGACTATGGCTACACCTTC. This gives the protein CASSRSDYGYTF.

V gene TRBV30 combines with J gene TRBJ1-2; no clear D gene. Germline V gene sequence: CDR1 GTSNPN, CDR2 SVGIG (reference sequence). CDR3 length equals 12 residues. Trimming left V 0 bases short and J 6 bases short, with 8 bases between. CDR3 sequence (DNA): TGTGCCTGGAGTGTACACCGGGATGGCTACACCTTC. It yields the protein CAWSVHRDGYTF. Full variable domain (missing parts from reference TRBV30 and TRBJ1-2): SQTIHQWPATLVQPVGSPLSLECTVEGTSNPNLYWYRQAAGRGLQLLFYSVGIGQISSEVPQNLSASRPQDRQFILSSKKLLLSDSGFYLCAWSVHRDGYTFGSGTRLTVV.

The rearrangement links TRBV7-6 to TRBJ2-7; a possible D gene is TRBD2 (6 bases). V lost 5 bases to trimming and J lost 7 bases, with 15 bases between them. CDR3 length equals 13 residues. In germline, CDR1 is SGHVS, CDR2 FNYEAQ. The CDR3 DNA reads TGTGCCAGCAGCATGGCAGAACGGGGGGAGCAGTACTTC. It specifies CASSMAERGEQYF.

The chain carries TRBV30 and TRBJ2-3; D possibly corresponds to TRBD2 (6 bases). Trimming removed 2 bases at V and 1 base at J, with 19 bases between. CDR1 and CDR2 from the germline V gene are GTSNPN and SVGIG (reference sequence). The CDR3 length is 17 residues. The CDR3 loop reads CAWSHQRGVAGTDTQYF. In DNA, the CDR3 is TGTGCCTGGAGTCATCAGAGAGGAGTAGCGGGCACAGATACGCAGTATTTT.

This clone is a singleton in its sample. The chain uses TRBV30 and TRBJ1-2; 8 bases map to TRBD1. Trimming cost V 2 bases and J 5 bases; bases outside gene matches: 4. The CDR3 has 13 amino acids. The V gene's germline CDR1 is GTSNPN and CDR2 SVGIG (reference sequence). The CDR3 DNA follows: TGTGCCTGGAGTACACGACAGGGGTATGGCTACACCTTC. It yields the protein CAWSTRQGYGYTF.

This clone has a single count. V usage is TRBV6-5 and J usage is TRBJ2-7; D might be TRBD1 (7 bases). Looked up from germline, CDR1 is MNHEY and CDR2 is SVGAGI. With 10 bases removed from V and 0 bases from J, the gap between germline ends came to 19 bases. The CDR3 sequence is 15 residues long. The CDR3 DNA reads as TGTGCCACCTCAGTCGGAGGGGGCACCTCCTACGAGCAGTACTTC. Amino acids: CATSVGGGTSYEQYF.

The chain carries TRBV19 and TRBJ1-1, with D uncertain. The germline V gene encodes CDR1 LNHDA and CDR2 SQIVND (reference sequence). Trimming removed 3 bases from V and 7 bases from J, with 9 bases in between. The CDR3 is 12 amino acids. CDR3 amino acids: CASSIHGVEAFF. CDR3 coding DNA: TGTGCCAGTAGTATCCACGGGGTTGAAGCTTTCTTT.

V is TRBV7-9 and J is TRBJ1-3, with 9 positions matching TRBD1. Trimming at V came to 6 bases and at J to 2 bases, leaving 11 bases not matched to a gene. CDR3 length: 17 residues. CDR1 SEHNR and CDR2 FQNEAQ come from the germline V gene (reference sequence). In DNA, the CDR3 is TGTGCCAGCAGTCCCGGGACAGGGCGAAGGACTGGAAACACCATATATTTT. Its translation is CASSPGTGRRTGNTIYF. Together with reference TRBV7-9 and TRBJ1-3, the CDR3 gives the full variable domain: DTGVSQNPRHKITKRGQNVTFRCDPISEHNRLYWYRQTLGQGPEFLTYFQNEAQLEKSRLLSDRFSAERPKGSFSTLEIQRTEQGDSAMYLCASSPGTGRRTGNTIYFGEGSWLTVV.

The gene calls are TRBV28 and TRBJ1-1, with 10 bases aligning to TRBD1. Germline assignment: CDR1 MDHEN and CDR2 SYDVKM. After removal of 2 bases from V and 5 bases from J, the junction contained 11 bases not matched to a gene. The CDR3 runs to 17 residues. The CDR3 region has the DNA TGTGCCAGCAGTTTAATAGGGACAGGGGACTTGGGTACTGAAGCTTTCTTT. It codes for CASSLIGTGDLGTEAFF.

J is TRBJ2-5 and V is TRBV12-3 or TRBV12-4; D ambiguous. The CDR3 covers 13 residues. Trimming shortened V by 5 bases and J by 2 bases, and 9 bases separated the two germline ends. The CDR3 here is CASSPRGQETQYF. CDR3 DNA sequence: TGTGCCAGCAGTCCTAGAGGACAAGAGACCCAGTACTTC.

This clone has only a few counts. The V gene is TRBV7-2, the J gene TRBJ1-2, with 8 nucleotides matching TRBD1. V shed 2 bases and J 6 bases; nucleotides not matched to a gene: 5. CDR1 is SGHTA, CDR2 FQGNSA, per germline. There are 14 residues in the CDR3. CDR3 protein: CASSLFGQGDGYTF. CDR3 coding DNA: TGTGCCAGCAGCTTATTCGGACAGGGTGATGGCTACACCTTC.

This chain connects TRBV29-1 to TRBJ1-1; TRBD1 is a possible D gene (6 bases). Germline lookup yields CDR1 SQVTM and CDR2 ANQGSEA. This CDR3 contains 12 residues. V was pared by 5 bases and J by 3 bases, with 10 bases between. The CDR3 here is CSVHTGYTEAFF. The CDR3 coding sequence is TGCAGCGTTCATACAGGGTACACTGAAGCTTTCTTT. The variable domain in full, completed from reference TRBV29-1 and TRBJ1-1, reads SAVISQKPSRDICQRGTSLTIQCQVDSQVTMMFWYRQQPGQSLTLIATANQGSEATYESGFVIDKFPISRPNLTFSTLTVSNMSPEDSSIYLCSVHTGYTEAFFGQGTRLTVV.

CDR3 region: CSGQDYLETQYF. The CDR3 nucleotides are TGCAGCGGCCAGGACTACCTGGAGACCCAGTACTTC. The chain joins TRBV29-1 to TRBJ2-5; D possibly corresponds to TRBD2 (6 bases). Trimming left V 7 bases short and J 5 bases short, with 14 bases between. This CDR3 is 12 amino acids long. Per the germline V gene, CDR1 is SQVTM and CDR2 is ANQGSEA.

V usage is TRBV6-1 and J usage is TRBJ2-6; D may be TRBD1 (6 bases). The CDR3 totals 13 residues. Trimming pared 1 base from V and 12 bases from J, leaving 10 bases between. Germline V lookup: CDR1 MNHNS, CDR2 SASEGT. CDR3 sequence reads: CASSEVTGGVLTF. The CDR3 region has the DNA TGTGCCAGCAGTGAAGTGACAGGCGGCGTCCTGACTTTC.